The next 7 T cell receptor beta chains were all read from a single sample in a study of beta chain features in type 1 diabetes. Study observations and caveats: Shorter TCRB CDR3s, moderately but significantly so, marked every one of the four CD4+ subsets in Type 1 diabetes patients.

Of the isolated RNA, all was reverse transcribed, and so the sequenced material was expressed TCRB transcripts. Assay: immunoSEQ multiplex PCR; the TCRdb copy retains only in-frame clones and omits some. Of a few hundred thousand clones in the sample, around 12% were seen once. These receptors lack a known antigen. Sequenced: naive CD4+ T cells from blood. The source is a woman younger than 30 with type 1 diabetes.

The chain has TRBV4-3 and TRBJ2-2; a weak D match, TRBD2 (6 bases). Germline values: CDR1 LGHNA, CDR2 YSLEER. The CDR3 sequence is 14 residues long. Trimming took off 10 bases at V and 6 bases at J, with 18 bases between the two ends. The CDR3 DNA follows: TGCGCCACCCAGCCAATATGGGGGGCCGGGGAGCTGTTTTTT. Amino acids: CATQPIWGAGELFF.

J is TRBJ2-5 and V is TRBV6-1, with D unresolved. V lost 6 bases to trimming and J lost 7 bases, with 12 bases between them. This CDR3 is 12 amino acids long. Per germline, CDR1 MNHNS and CDR2 SASEGT. CDR3 sequence (DNA): TGTGCCAGCAGCGCCCCGGTTGGGACCCAGTACTTC. This sequence encodes CASSAPVGTQYF.

This clone was seen a few times. The gene calls are TRBV6-5 and TRBJ1-2; 8 nucleotides agree with TRBD1. The CDR3 spans 13 residues. The germline CDR1 and CDR2 sequences are MNHEY and SVGAGI. J lost 7 bases, V lost 6 bases, and 7 bases had no gene match. This chain's CDR3 is CASRQDRVAGYTF. The CDR3 nucleotides read TGTGCCAGCAGGCAGGACAGGGTCGCTGGCTACACCTTC.

The CDR3 spells CASSGAGVETQYF. The CDR3 DNA is TGTGCCAGCAGCGGCGCGGGGGTGGAGACCCAGTACTTC. This chain links TRBV7-2 with TRBJ2-5, with 7 bases identical to TRBD2. After removal of 5 bases from V and 5 bases from J, the junction contained 5 bases not matched to a gene. The length of the CDR3 is 13 residues. Per germline, CDR1 SGHTA and CDR2 FQGNSA.

The rearrangement joins TRBV29-1 to TRBJ2-4; weak D call: TRBD2 (6 bases). The CDR3 spans 13 residues. Germline-derived CDR1 and CDR2 are SQVTM and ANQGSEA. V was clipped by 7 bases and J by 5 bases, with 15 bases between them. CDR3 protein: CSASGSAQNIQYF. In DNA, the CDR3 is TGCAGCGCCTCCGGGAGCGCCCAAAACATTCAGTACTTC.

The chain uses TRBV19 and TRBJ2-7, with 7 bases aligning to TRBD2. CDR1 is LNHDA and CDR2 is SQIVND in the germline V gene (reference sequence). The CDR3 is 14 amino acids. V lost 5 bases, J lost 2 bases, and 6 bases stayed unmatched. The CDR3 DNA reads as TGTGCCAGTAGTTCGGGGGGACTCGCCTACGAGCAGTACTTC. The encoded protein is CASSSGGLAYEQYF.

V gene TRBV18 combines with J gene TRBJ2-7, with TRBD2 as a possible D gene (5 bases). Germline assignment: CDR1 KGHSH and CDR2 LQKENI. This CDR3 has 13 residues. V was clipped by 3 bases and J by 6 bases, with 12 bases between them. This CDR3 is CASSPGGGGEQYF. As DNA, the CDR3 is TGTGCCAGCTCACCGGGTGGAGGCGGCGAGCAGTACTTC.